This TCR beta chain was found in a study of T cells in Graves' hyperthyroidism and ophthalmopathy. Study-wide points: Through a model of 13 V-J features, ophthalmopathy was separated from stable hyperthyroidism.

Unmatched junction bases numbered 9, after V lost 6 bases and J lost 2 bases. The CDR3 totals 16 residues. This clonotype was counted at least ten times. Antigen specificity is unknown. Amplification yielded TCR beta CDR3 regions, with RNA transcripts as the source. The HTBI primer set drove a first-round RT-PCR of the TCR CDR3. Using its own MiXCR run on the multiplex PCR reads, TCRdb lists one record per CDR3 protein. The sample consists of over 500,000 distinct CDR3 sequences, approximately 16% of them appearing once. In the ophthalmopathy cohort, Clinical Activity Score was at least 3, NOSPECS grade at least 4, and duration under 3 months.

The clonotype was recovered from a woman aged 30 to 39 with Graves' ophthalmopathy. The sequencing input was blood. This sequence joins TRBV12-3 or TRBV12-4 and TRBJ2-3; TRBD1 matches 9 bases. This CDR3 is CASSPRTGEPTDTQYF. CDR3 DNA: TGTGCCAGCAGCCCTAGGACAGGGGAACCCACAGATACGCAGTATTTT.